Sequencing of this T cell receptor (beta chain) was carried out in a study of cytotoxic CD8 clonotypes in ibrutinib-treated CLL. Study overall: Mean values per sample were 250,000 to 300,000 productive templates and roughly 90,000 productive rearrangements. The study's findings and limits: Contraction or stability on treatment characterized the public clonotypes, which were uncommon.

This clone occurred many times. Its specificity is not known. Repertoires were generated with immunoSEQ multiplex PCR, while TCRdb's copy carries only in-frame clones and drops some. The sample comprises 150,000 to 200,000 clones, less than 85% of which are singletons, and about 5% rests with the top ten. The CDR3 is 14 amino acids. With 8 bases removed from V and 0 bases from J, the gap between germline ends came to 14 bases. Looked up from germline, CDR1 is MNHEY and CDR2 is SMNVEV (reference sequence). The specimen comprised PBMCs, sampled after 24 months of ibrutinib treatment. The chain has TRBV27 and TRBJ2-7, with TRBD1 as a possible D gene (6 bases). This receptor was identified in a human donor with chronic lymphocytic leukemia. The CDR3 protein is CASGGQTSSYEQYF. As DNA, the CDR3 is TGTGCCAGCGGCGGACAGACGAGCTCCTACGAGCAGTACTTC.